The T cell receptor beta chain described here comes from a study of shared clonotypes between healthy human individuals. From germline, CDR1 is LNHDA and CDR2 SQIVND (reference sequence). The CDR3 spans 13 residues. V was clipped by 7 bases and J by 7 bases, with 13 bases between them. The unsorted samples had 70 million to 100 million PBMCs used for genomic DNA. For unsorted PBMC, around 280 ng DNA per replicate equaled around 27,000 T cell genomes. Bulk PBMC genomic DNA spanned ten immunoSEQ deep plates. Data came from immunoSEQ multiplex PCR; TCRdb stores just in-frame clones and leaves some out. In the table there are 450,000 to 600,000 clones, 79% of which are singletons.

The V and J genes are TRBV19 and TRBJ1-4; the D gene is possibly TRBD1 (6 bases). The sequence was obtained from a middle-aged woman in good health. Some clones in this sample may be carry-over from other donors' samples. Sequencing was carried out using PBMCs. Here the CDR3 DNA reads TGTGCCAGTACCTCGACAGGTGTTGAAAAACTGTTTTTT. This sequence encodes CASTSTGVEKLFF.